Described below is a single T cell receptor (beta chain) sequence and its context. CDR1 MDHEN and CDR2 SYDVKM come from the germline V gene. The ends were cut back, 6 bases at V and 5 bases at J, with 19 bases in the middle. The CDR3 is 15 residues long. Only in-frame clones appear in the TCRdb table, and some are missing; sequencing was by immunoSEQ multiplex PCR. Of about 400,000 clones listed, roughly 90% were seen once; the top ten hold 1.7%. This specimen belongs to a study of blood T cell repertoires in COVID-19. The sample consisted of PBMCs or T cells enriched from blood (not recorded which). This TCR came from a woman in her 30s who had recovered from COVID-19. The rearrangement joins TRBV28 to TRBJ2-5, with D possibly TRBD2 on 5 matching bases. The DNA of the CDR3 is TGTGCCAGCAGCCAGACTAATAGGATGTGGGAGACCCAGTACTTC. Protein sequence: CASSQTNRMWETQYF.